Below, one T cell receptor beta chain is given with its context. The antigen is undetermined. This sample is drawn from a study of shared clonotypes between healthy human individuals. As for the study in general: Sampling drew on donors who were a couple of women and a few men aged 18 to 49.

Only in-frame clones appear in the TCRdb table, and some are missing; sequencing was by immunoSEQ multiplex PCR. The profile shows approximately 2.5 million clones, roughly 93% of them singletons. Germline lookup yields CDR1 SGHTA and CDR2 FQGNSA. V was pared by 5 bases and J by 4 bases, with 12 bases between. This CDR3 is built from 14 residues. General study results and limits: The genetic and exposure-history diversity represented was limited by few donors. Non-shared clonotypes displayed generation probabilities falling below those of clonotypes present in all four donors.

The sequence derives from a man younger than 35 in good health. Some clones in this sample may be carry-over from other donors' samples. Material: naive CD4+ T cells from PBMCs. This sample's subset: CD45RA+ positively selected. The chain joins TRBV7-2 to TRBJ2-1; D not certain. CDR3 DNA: TGTGCCAGCAGCCCCTCCACTACTTACAATGAGCAGTTCTTC. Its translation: CASSPSTTYNEQFF.